The rows below give T cell receptor beta chains drawn from one sample of a study of control samples from healthy donors and cancer patients. Measured with immunoSEQ multiplex PCR; TCRdb has only the in-frame clones, and not every one. The sample consists of roughly 150,000 clones, roughly 92% of them appearing once. Input material: blood. These receptors were obtained from a man over 45 in good health. The CDR3 runs from the conserved cysteine through the conserved F or W. Fields, in order: D gene, J gene, clone size, V gene, CDR3 DNA, CDR3 protein. The D gene is left open where the match is weak. A clone size is listed for some rows: how often the clone was seen (once, few, many), or a class if it is expanded.

>TRBD2|TRBJ2-5|.|TRBV7-3
TGTGCCAGCAGCCCAGACCTGGGGGGGAGAGAGACCCAGTACTTC
CASSPDLGGRETQYF
>TRBD2|TRBJ2-1|once|TRBV5-1
TGCGCCAGCAGCGTGAGCGGGAGAGGGGTTGCGGATGAGCAGTTCTTC
CASSVSGRGVADEQFF
>.|TRBJ2-6|.|TRBV6-1
TGTGCCAGCAGTGAAGAAGGGAGCTCTGGGGCCAACGTCCTGACTTTC
CASSEEGSSGANVLTF
>TRBD1|TRBJ1-4|.|TRBV10-1
TGCGCCAGCAGTCGACAGGGGAATGAAAAACTGTTTTTT
CASSRQGNEKLFF
>.|TRBJ1-5|.|TRBV10-3
TGTGCCATCAGGCAGGGGCTTTATAGCAATCAGCCCCAGCATTTT
CAIRQGLYSNQPQHF
>.|TRBJ1-2|.|TRBV2
TGTGCCAGCAGTGTAGGGACGAGGGAGGTCAATGGCTACACCTTC
CASSVGTREVNGYTF
>.|TRBJ1-3|.|TRBV2
TGTGCCAGCAGATTGGAAAGCTCTGGAAACACCATATATTTT
CASRLESSGNTIYF
>TRBD1|TRBJ1-1|.|TRBV19
TGTGCCAGCACCCTCAGGACAGGGACGACTGAAGCTTTCTTT
CASTLRTGTTEAFF
>TRBD1|TRBJ1-4|.|TRBV11-2
TGTGCCAGCAGCGAAGGAAGGGGGCGGGGTAATGAAAAACTGTTTTTT
CASSEGRGRGNEKLFF
>.|TRBJ1-3|.|TRBV12-3/TRBV12-4
TGTGCCAGCAGTTTACTTGGAAACACCATATATTTT
CASSLLGNTIYF
>TRBD2|TRBJ2-6|.|TRBV4-1
TGCGCCAGCAGCCGCGGACTAGCGGGGCTCTCTGGGGCCAACGTCCTGACTTTC
CASSRGLAGLSGANVLTF
>.|TRBJ1-2|.|TRBV19
TGTGCCAGCCGGGGCCCCGGGGGGGGCTATGGCTACACCTTC
CASRGPGGGYGYTF
>TRBD1|TRBJ1-3|.|TRBV9
TGTGCCAGCAGCCGGGGACAGGCGGGAAACACCATATATTTT
CASSRGQAGNTIYF
>.|TRBJ1-1|.|TRBV30
TGTGCCTCTACTCCCCCAGGGGATACTGAAGCTTTCTTT
CASTPPGDTEAFF
>.|TRBJ2-1|.|TRBV5-1
TGCGCCAGCAGCTTTGCACAGCCGCGCGATGAGCAGTTCTTC
CASSFAQPRDEQFF
>.|TRBJ1-6|.|TRBV7-2
TGTGCCAGCAGCGCGGTGGGCCCCTCACCCCTCCACTTT
CASSAVGPSPLHF
>TRBD1|TRBJ1-1|.|TRBV27
TGTGCCAGCAGTTTCATCCAGGGGGATGGGGCTGAAGCTTTCTTT
CASSFIQGDGAEAFF
>.|TRBJ2-7|once|TRBV9
TGTGCCAGCAGCTCTCAGGCGGGGAAGTCCTACGAGCAGTACTTC
CASSSQAGKSYEQYF
>.|TRBJ1-2|.|TRBV6-5
TGTGCCAGCCATCGCGGGGGGAGGGTTGGCTACACCTTC
CASHRGGRVGYTF
>TRBD1|TRBJ1-1|.|TRBV19
TGTGCCAGTAGTATGGGACAGGGTGGAGCTTTCTTT
CASSMGQGGAFF
>TRBD1|TRBJ1-2|.|TRBV28
TGTGCCAGCAGTTTACCCGGGACAGGCGTTCCCTATGGCTACACCTTC
CASSLPGTGVPYGYTF
>TRBD2|TRBJ2-3|once|TRBV30
TGTGCCTGGAGTGTACTTGGGACTACTACAGATACGCAGTATTTT
CAWSVLGTTTDTQYF
>TRBD2|TRBJ2-7|once|TRBV11-2
TGTGCCAGCACCCCGGGACTAGCGGGCGCCTACGAGCAGTACTTC
CASTPGLAGAYEQYF
>.|TRBJ1-5|.|TRBV3-1/TRBV3-2
TGTGCCAGCAGCCAGAAAACAGGGTCCCAGCCCCAGCATTTT
CASSQKTGSQPQHF
>TRBD2|TRBJ2-7|.|TRBV5-4
TGTGCCAGCAGCCAGACTAGCGGGAGCTCCTACGAGCAGTACTTC
CASSQTSGSSYEQYF
>TRBD2|TRBJ2-2|.|TRBV5-1
TGCGCCAGCACGGGACTAGCTAACACCGGGGAGCTGTTTTTT
CASTGLANTGELFF
>TRBD1|TRBJ2-7|.|TRBV27
TGTGCCAGCAATTTCGGACAGGGATTGAGCGAGCAGTACTTC
CASNFGQGLSEQYF
>.|TRBJ2-1|.|TRBV28
TGTGCCAGCCGTTGGGCAGGGGCGCCCAATGAGCAGTTCTTC
CASRWAGAPNEQFF
>.|TRBJ1-2|.|TRBV7-2
TGTGCCAGCAGCGCAAAGGGGGGGGACCGTAACTATGGCTACACCTTC
CASSAKGGDRNYGYTF